The next 11 T cell receptor beta chains were all read from a single sample in a study of shared clonotypes between healthy human individuals. Sequenced by immunoSEQ multiplex PCR; TCRdb stores in-frame clones only, minus some. The sample contains 2,500,000 or so clones, around nine tenths of which appear only once. Sequencing used naive CD4+ T cells sorted from blood. Subset specified: CD45RA+ positively selected. The receptors originated from a man aged 18 to 29 in good health.

The rearrangement uses TRBV7-9 and TRBJ2-3; no definite D call. The ends were cut back, 11 bases at V and 2 bases at J, with 14 bases in the middle. Germline-derived CDR1 and CDR2 are SEHNR and FQNEAQ (reference sequence). The CDR3 length is 13 residues. CDR3 protein: CAAGQRNTDTQYF. The CDR3 DNA reads as TGTGCCGCAGGTCAACGAAACACAGATACGCAGTATTTT.

This clone was observed once. This chain uses TRBV25-1 with TRBJ2-5, with D unresolved. The germline gives CDR1 MGHDK, CDR2 SYGVNS. The V end lost 4 bases, the J end lost 2 bases, and 5 bases lay between the germline ends. The CDR3 covers 12 residues. Written as DNA, the CDR3 is TGTGCCAGCAGTGTAGGGCAAGAGACCCAGTACTTC. This gives the protein CASSVGQETQYF.

Remarks on this clone: The same CDR3 also results from other DNA sequences found in this sample. The chain uses TRBV5-6 and TRBJ2-1; D might be TRBD1 (6 bases). Germline V gene sequence: CDR1 SGHDT, CDR2 YYEEEE. V lost 2 bases, J lost 2 bases, and 8 bases lay in between. The CDR3 covers 14 residues. The DNA for the CDR3 is TGTGCCAGCAGCTTACAGGGAACCTACAATGAGCAGTTCTTC. It translates to CASSLQGTYNEQFF.

Of note for this clone: The sample holds other DNA sequences that translate to the same CDR3. The CDR3 DNA reads TGTGCCAGCAGCTTGGGGGGTAGCTCCTATAATTCACCCCTCCACTTT. This sequence encodes CASSLGGSSYNSPLHF. The chain carries TRBV5-6 and TRBJ1-6, with D unresolved. The length of the CDR3 is 16 residues. V was pared by 0 bases and J by 0 bases, with 7 bases between. Germline CDR1 reads SGHDT; CDR2 reads YYEEEE.

The chain has TRBV7-9 and TRBJ2-1, with TRBD2 matching 9 bases. The germline CDR1 and CDR2 sequences are SEHNR and FQNEAQ (reference sequence). The CDR3 has 18 residues. J gave up 6 bases and V 0 bases, and 12 bases lay outside the gene matches. CDR3 nucleotide sequence: TGTGCCAGCAGCTTAGCGATCGAACTAGCGGGTAGGGGCAATGAGCAGTTCTTC. Translated: CASSLAIELAGRGNEQFF.

The V call is TRBV13, the J call TRBJ2-1; 7 nucleotides align to TRBD2. This CDR3 comprises 12 residues. Germline V gene data show CDR1 as PRHDT and CDR2 as FYEKMQ (reference sequence). The V and J ends lost 3 bases and 12 bases, in that order; junction bases with no gene match: 5. CDR3 sequence (DNA): TGTGCCAGCAGCTTTATGGGGGAGGGGCAGTTCTTC. Its protein is CASSFMGEGQFF. Full variable domain (outside the CDR3, taken from reference TRBV13 and TRBJ2-1): AAGVIQSPRHLIKEKRETATLKCYPIPRHDTVYWYQQGPGQDPQFLISFYEKMQSDKGSIPDRFSAQQFSDYHSELNMSSLELGDSALYFCASSFMGEGQFFGPGTRLTVL.

V usage is TRBV7-6 and J usage is TRBJ2-5, with D maybe TRBD1 (6 bases). This CDR3 comprises 15 residues. The germline V gene encodes CDR1 SGHVS and CDR2 FNYEAQ. Trimming left V 1 base short and J 4 bases short, with 13 bases between. The CDR3 DNA reads TGTGCCAGCAGCTTAGAAAGCAGGGGAGCAGAGACCCAGTACTTC. This gives the protein CASSLESRGAETQYF.

The chain has TRBV9 and TRBJ2-1, with 8 bases aligning to TRBD2. V shed 4 bases, J shed 5 bases, and the junction held 8 bases outside the gene matches. CDR1 is SGDLS and CDR2 is YYNGEE in the germline V gene. This CDR3 region has 15 residues. The CDR3 protein is CASSLSGNKNNEQFF. The DNA of the CDR3 is TGTGCCAGCAGCCTTAGCGGGAATAAGAACAATGAGCAGTTCTTC.

The rearrangement joins TRBV4-3 to TRBJ2-3, with D perhaps assigned TRBD1 or TRBD2 (5 bases each). This CDR3 has 17 residues. Germline assignment: CDR1 LGHNA and CDR2 YSLEER. Trimming took off 0 bases at V and 4 bases at J, with 17 bases between the two ends. CDR3: CASSQEYGMGRPDTQYF. The CDR3 nucleotides are TGCGCCAGCAGCCAAGAGTACGGGATGGGGCGCCCAGATACGCAGTATTTT.

CDR3 amino acids: CASSLAGLASYEQYF. The CDR3 DNA follows: TGTGCCAGCAGCTTAGCGGGACTAGCTTCCTACGAGCAGTACTTC. The chain has TRBV7-2 and TRBJ2-7, with 9 bases lining up with TRBD2. Germline V CDR1 and CDR2: SGHTA, FQGNSA. This CDR3 is built from 15 residues. J was trimmed by 1 base and V by 0 bases; bases with no gene match: 1.

This chain joins TRBV5-1 and TRBJ2-1; possibly TRBD2 for D (7 bases). CDR3 length: 14 amino acids. Trimming stripped 5 bases from V and 4 bases from J, with 13 bases between. Per the germline V gene, CDR1 is SGHRS and CDR2 is YFSETQ. As DNA, the CDR3 is TGCGCCAGCAGAGGGGAGGGGGAATACAATGAGCAGTTCTTC. Amino acid sequence: CASRGEGEYNEQFF.